This T cell receptor (beta chain) was recovered during a study of blood T cell repertoires in COVID-19. Study in general: The study drew acute and convalescent COVID-19 samples from the United States, Italy and Spain. PBMCs, B-cell-depleted T cells, or T cells provided the cDNA or gDNA that made up the material.

V dropped 4 bases and J dropped 4; count of bases not matched to a gene: 5. The CDR3 contains 15 residues. Germline V lookup: CDR1 LGHNA, CDR2 YNFKEQ. In the original workflow: Estimation of nucleated cell counts relied on the amplification of reference gene primers. Data came from immunoSEQ multiplex PCR; TCRdb stores just in-frame clones and leaves some out. V and J calls plus clone size are reproduced from that table; the DNA served to infer D and trimming. This sample has a few hundred thousand clones, with roughly 88% found just once. All recovered Cohort 3 donors got two negative PCRs, got clearance, or saw symptom resolution.

This TCR was recovered from a man between 18 and 29 years old who had recovered from COVID-19. The sample consisted of PBMCs or T cells enriched from blood (not recorded which). V gene TRBV4-2 combines with J gene TRBJ1-4, with TRBD1 matching over 8 bases. The CDR3 loop is CASSPRTGSNEKLFF. The CDR3 nucleotides are TGTGCCAGCAGCCCGAGGACAGGGAGTAATGAAAAACTGTTTTTT.